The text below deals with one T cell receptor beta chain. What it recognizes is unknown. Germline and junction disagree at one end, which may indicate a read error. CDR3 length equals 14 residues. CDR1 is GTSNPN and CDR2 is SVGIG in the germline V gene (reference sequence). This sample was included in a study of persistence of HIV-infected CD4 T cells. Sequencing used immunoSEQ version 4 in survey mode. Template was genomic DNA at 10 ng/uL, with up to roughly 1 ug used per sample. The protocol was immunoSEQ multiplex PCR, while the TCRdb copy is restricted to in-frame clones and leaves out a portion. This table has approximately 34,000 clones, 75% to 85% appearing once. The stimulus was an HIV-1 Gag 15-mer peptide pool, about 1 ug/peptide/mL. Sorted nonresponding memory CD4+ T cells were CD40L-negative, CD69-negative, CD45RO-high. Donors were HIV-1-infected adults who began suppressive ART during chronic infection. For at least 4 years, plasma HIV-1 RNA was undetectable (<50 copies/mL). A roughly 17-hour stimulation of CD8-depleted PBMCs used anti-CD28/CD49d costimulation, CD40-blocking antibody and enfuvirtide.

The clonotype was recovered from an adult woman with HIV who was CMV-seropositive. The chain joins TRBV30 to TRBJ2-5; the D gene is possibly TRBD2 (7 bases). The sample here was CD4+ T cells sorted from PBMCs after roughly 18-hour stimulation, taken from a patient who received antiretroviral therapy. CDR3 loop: CARRGGAVQETQYF. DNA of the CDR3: TGTGCCAGGAGGGGGGGCGCGGTCCAAGAGACCCAGTACTTC.